This T cell receptor beta chain derives from a study of T cells expressing NK-cell markers. Study-wide background: Researchers got TCR beta repertoires out of sorted CD3+CD56+NKG2C+, CD3+CD56+NKG2C- and CD3+CD56-NKG2C+ T cells. Seven of the eight sequenced donors were classified as HCMV-seropositive, and one was classified as seronegative.

In generating TCR beta cDNA, 5'RACE template switching with UMIs was used. After re-calling the 5' RACE reads, TCRdb lists one entry per CDR3 protein, DNA absent. The table gives approximately 170,000 distinct CDR3 sequences; the top ten clones make up 20% to 25% of it. CDR1 and CDR2 from the germline V gene are SGHAT and FQNNGV. CDR3 length: 14 amino acids. Note on this clonotype: The antigen remains unidentified.

Study-wide results and limits: Dominant NKG2C+ clonotypes in six donors made up about 1.0-7.0% of CD8+ T cells.

The sequence came from a man aged 18-75 years in good health. Sequencing input: blood T cells: a sorted CD56 or NKG2C T cell subset, CD4+ or CD8+ T cells, or bulk PBMC T cells (not recorded which). This chain uses TRBV11-2 with TRBJ2-5; TCRdb gives TRBD2 as the D gene, but with no DNA this cannot be confirmed. CDR3 sequence: CASSFAGGEETQYF. The variable domain in full, completed from reference TRBV11-2 and TRBJ2-5, reads EAGVAQSPRYKIIEKRQSVAFWCNPISGHATLYWYQQILGQGPKLLIQFQNNGVVDDSQLPKDRFSAERLKGVDSTLKIQPAKLEDSAVYLCASSFAGGEETQYFGPGTRLLVL.